This TCR beta chain was found in a study of regulatory T cells in long-lasting Graves disease. Study-level points and caveats: Persistent patients had more shared public clonotypes (2,741) than new patients (about 970).

As to time point: newly diagnosed GD, antithyroid drugs for less than 3 months. The authors made the TCR library using RNA they extracted from PBMCs. CDR3 length: 14 amino acids. CDR1 and CDR2 (germline): MGHRA, YSYEKL. In the case of this clonotype: Its antigen is as yet unknown. The junction departs from the called germline gene at one end, perhaps through a read error.

Libraries of TCR beta came from iRepertoire HTBI primers plus Arm-PCR of CDR3 regions. TCRdb processed the multiplex PCR reads anew with MiXCR; each CDR3 protein has one entry. The table has 400,000 to 650,000 distinct CDR3 sequences, roughly 15% seen once. The same sample was also used in a study of T cells in Graves' hyperthyroidism and ophthalmopathy. From that second work: Clinicians diagnosed patients from clinical symptoms, serum thyroxine and TRAb, thyroid ultrasound and orbital computed tomography.

The receptor's source is a woman aged 35 to 59 with Graves disease. The chain uses TRBV4-1 and TRBJ1-2, with D perhaps matching TRBD1 (5 bases). The starting material was peripheral blood mononuclear cells (PBMCs), obtained at new diagnosis, from a patient treated with antithyroid drugs. The CDR3 loop reads CANSQEKGRDGYTF. The CDR3 DNA reads as TGCGCCAACAGCCAAGAAAAGGGGCGCGATGGCTACACCTTC.